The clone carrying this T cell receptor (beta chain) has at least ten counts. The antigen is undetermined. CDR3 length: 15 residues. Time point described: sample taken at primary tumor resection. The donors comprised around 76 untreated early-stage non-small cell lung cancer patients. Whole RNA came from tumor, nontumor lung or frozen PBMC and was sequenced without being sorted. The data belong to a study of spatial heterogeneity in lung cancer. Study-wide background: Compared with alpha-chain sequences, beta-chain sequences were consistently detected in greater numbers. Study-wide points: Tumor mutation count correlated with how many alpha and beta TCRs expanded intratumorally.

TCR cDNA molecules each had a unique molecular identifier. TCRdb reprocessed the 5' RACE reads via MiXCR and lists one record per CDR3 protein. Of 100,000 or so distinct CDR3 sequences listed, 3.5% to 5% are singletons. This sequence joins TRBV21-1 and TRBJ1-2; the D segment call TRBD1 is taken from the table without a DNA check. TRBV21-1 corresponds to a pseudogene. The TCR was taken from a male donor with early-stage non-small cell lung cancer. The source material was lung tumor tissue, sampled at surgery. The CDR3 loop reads CASSKEVGDGHDYTF. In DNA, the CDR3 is TGTGCCAGCAGCAAAGAGGTTGGGGACGGGCATGACTACACCTTC.